A selection of T cell receptor beta chains follows, all from one sample in a study of T cells in Graves' hyperthyroidism and ophthalmopathy. From the multiplex PCR reads, TCRdb called clonotypes with MiXCR, one entry per CDR3 protein. The data show a few hundred thousand distinct CDR3 sequences, 40% to 55% seen once. The sample consisted of peripheral blood or thyroid tissue (not recorded which). The source of these receptors is an adult woman with Graves' disease, either hyperthyroidism or ophthalmopathy (not recorded which). CDR3s include the opening cysteine and the closing phenylalanine or tryptophan. A D gene is named only where the DNA matches it firmly. Clone size appears in some rows only: once, few, many, or a class for an expanded clone.

cdr3_nt: TGTGCCAGCAGCAGAGCGGAGTACGAGCAGTACTTC; cdr3_aa: CASSRAEYEQYF; v_call: TRBV12-3/TRBV12-4; clone_size: .; d_call: .; j_call: TRBJ2-7
cdr3_nt: TGCAGTGCTAGAGATCATAGGCTCTCTGGGGCCAACGTCCTGACTTTC; cdr3_aa: CSARDHRLSGANVLTF; v_call: TRBV20-1; clone_size: many; d_call: .; j_call: TRBJ2-6
cdr3_nt: TGCAGTGCTAGTTTACGCACTGAAGCTTTCTTT; cdr3_aa: CSASLRTEAFF; v_call: TRBV20-1; clone_size: once; d_call: .; j_call: TRBJ1-1
cdr3_nt: TGTGCCAGCAGTTACGAAGTCACTGAAGCTTTCTTT; cdr3_aa: CASSYEVTEAFF; v_call: TRBV12-3/TRBV12-4; clone_size: .; d_call: .; j_call: TRBJ1-1
cdr3_nt: TGCGCCAGCACCCCAGGTCCGGGACAGAAGTACTTC; cdr3_aa: CASTPGPGQKYF; v_call: TRBV10-2; clone_size: .; d_call: TRBD1; j_call: TRBJ2-7
cdr3_nt: TGCAGCGTTGGGACAGCAGGAGAGACCCAGTACTTC; cdr3_aa: CSVGTAGETQYF; v_call: TRBV29-1; clone_size: few; d_call: .; j_call: TRBJ2-5
cdr3_nt: TGCAGCGTTACAGGCAGGGGGACCTATTCACCCCTCCACTTT; cdr3_aa: CSVTGRGTYSPLHF; v_call: TRBV29-1; clone_size: .; d_call: TRBD1; j_call: TRBJ1-6
cdr3_nt: TGTGCCAGCAGCCAAGATCTGGGATCTTGGGAATCCTACGAGCAGTACTTC; cdr3_aa: CASSQDLGSWESYEQYF; v_call: TRBV7-9; clone_size: few; d_call: .; j_call: TRBJ2-7
cdr3_nt: TGCGCCAGCAGGGGACAGAACACCGGGGAGCTGTTTTTT; cdr3_aa: CASRGQNTGELFF; v_call: TRBV4-1; clone_size: many; d_call: .; j_call: TRBJ2-2
cdr3_nt: TGTGCCAGCAGTGATCCCGGGACAGGAGTCTATGGCTACACCTTC; cdr3_aa: CASSDPGTGVYGYTF; v_call: TRBV7-2; clone_size: .; d_call: TRBD1; j_call: TRBJ1-2
cdr3_nt: TGTGCCAGCAGTTCCACGACAGGCGGCAATCAGCCCCAGCATTTT; cdr3_aa: CASSSTTGGNQPQHF; v_call: TRBV27; clone_size: few; d_call: .; j_call: TRBJ1-5